This TCR beta chain was documented in a study of Graves' ophthalmopathy and Graves' hyperthyroidism. TCR beta CDR3 amplification used RNA transcripts. An opening RT-PCR round employed HTBI primers and preceded a second-round multiplex PCR. From the multiplex PCR reads, TCRdb called clonotypes with MiXCR, one entry per CDR3 protein. The top ten hold roughly 10% of the sample, which has approximately 1.2 million distinct CDR3 sequences, about 38% seen once. This CDR3 is 17 amino acids long. CDR1 and CDR2 from the germline V gene are LNHNV and YYDKDF (reference sequence). Other autoimmune diseases, uncontrolled infections, pregnancy and lactation each led to patient exclusion.

Specimen: peripheral blood or thyroid tissue (not recorded which). The chain links TRBV15 to TRBJ2-7; D is unresolved. The closer fit of TRBJ2-1 to the DNA end suggests the J call may be wrong. This clonotype was sampled from an adult man with Graves' hyperthyroidism. The DNA of the CDR3 is TGTGCCACCAGCAGAGAGGCGGACCACCAAATCTACAATGAGCAGTTCTTC. It yields the protein CATSREADHQIYNEQFF.